These 15 T cell receptor beta chains were all obtained from the same sample, sequenced in a study of blood T cell repertoires in COVID-19 (dated by TCRdb to between 2020 and 2021). The method behind the library was the immunoSEQ multiplex PCR assay. TCRdb holds this immuneACCESS table with in-frame rearrangements only. Some clones are missing; in checked studies, unresolved V genes explain under half, and the rest has no known cause. The sample has 250,000 or so clones on record, roughly four fifths of them singletons. Of the sample, less than 3.5% falls within the top ten clones. Specimen: peripheral blood. Source of these receptors: a woman between 18 and 30 years old with acute or convalescent COVID-19.

The CDR3 DNA is TGTGCCAGCAGTTTATCGGGGTCTAGCAATCAGCCCCAGCATTTT. Translation: CASSLSGSSNQPQHF. This chain uses TRBV28 with TRBJ1-5; no firm D call. This CDR3 contains 15 residues. Per germline, CDR1 MDHEN and CDR2 SYDVKM. Trimming removed 1 base from V and 0 bases from J, with 7 bases in between.

The chain uses TRBV7-9 and TRBJ2-1, with TRBD1 identical over 9 bases. The CDR3 extends over 14 amino acids. V lost 4 bases and J lost 5; bases outside the gene matches: 3. Per the germline V gene, CDR1 is SEHNR and CDR2 is FQNEAQ (reference sequence). Here the CDR3 reads CASSYRQGDNEQFF. DNA for the CDR3: TGTGCCAGCAGCTATAGACAGGGGGACAATGAGCAGTTCTTC.

The chain has TRBV7-2 and TRBJ2-7; TRBD2 matches at 8 bases. This CDR3 is built from 15 residues. Germline V lookup: CDR1 SGHTA, CDR2 FQGNSA. The J segment lost 5 bases and the V segment lost 1 base, leaving 7 bases of the junction unmatched. CDR3 residues: CASSLVWGLVDEQYF. CDR3 nucleotides: TGTGCCAGCAGCTTAGTGTGGGGACTAGTCGACGAGCAGTACTTC.

The chain employs TRBV27 and TRBJ2-7, with D possibly being TRBD2 (5 bases). Germline V gene lookup returns CDR1 MNHEY and CDR2 SMNVEV (reference sequence). V was shortened by 5 bases and J by 1 base, with 15 bases between the two germline ends. CDR3 length: 15 amino acids. This CDR3 is CASSPRGSVSYEQYF. CDR3 DNA sequence: TGTGCCAGCAGTCCCCGGGGATCGGTGTCCTACGAGCAGTACTTC.

V is TRBV18 and J is TRBJ2-3, with 7 bases fitting TRBD1. Germline V lookup: CDR1 KGHSH, CDR2 LQKENI. The trim removed 1 base at V and 3 bases at J, leaving 7 bases unmatched. The CDR3 sequence is 16 residues long. The CDR3 is CASSPQGARGTDTQYF. The CDR3, as DNA: TGTGCCAGCTCACCACAGGGGGCGCGAGGGACAGATACGCAGTATTTT.

V usage is TRBV21-1 and J usage is TRBJ2-7; TRBD2 is the table's D call, not checked against the DNA. TRBV21-1 is recorded as a pseudogene. This CDR3 has 17 amino acids. CDR3 loop: CASSKSRKREAQHEQYF. The CDR3, as DNA: TGTGCCAGCAGCAAAAGCCGGAAGCGGGAGGCCCAACACGAGCAGTACTTC.

The V and J genes are TRBV5-5 and TRBJ2-1, with TRBD2 matching 10 bases. The CDR3 totals 17 residues. V gave up 7 bases and J gave up 5 bases; unmatched junction bases: 15. Per germline, CDR1 SGHKS and CDR2 YYEKEE (reference sequence). CDR3 bases: TGTGCCAGCCAAAGACAGCTAGGACTAGCGGAAAACAATGAGCAGTTCTTC. Translation gives CASQRQLGLAENNEQFF.

The J gene is TRBJ1-3, the V gene TRBV11-2; D not certain. The CDR3 consists of 15 residues. Trimming took off 1 base at V and 3 bases at J, with 10 bases between the two ends. In germline, CDR1 is SGHAT, CDR2 FQNNGV. DNA of the CDR3: TGTGCCAGCAGCTTAGGTCCTAACTTTGGAAACACCATATATTTT. The encoded protein is CASSLGPNFGNTIYF.

In this sample, this clone turned up once. The genes are TRBV4-3 and TRBJ1-2, with TRBD1 identical over 7 bases. Per germline, CDR1 LGHNA and CDR2 YSLEER. J was trimmed by 4 bases and V by 4 bases; bases with no gene match: 6. There are 14 residues in the CDR3. The CDR3 nucleotides read TGCGCCAGCAGCCCCTTGGGACAGTTCTATGGCTACACCTTC. Its protein product is CASSPLGQFYGYTF.

This clone was counted only a few times. The V and J genes are TRBV7-6 and TRBJ2-2, with TRBD2 matching 12 bases. Germline CDR1 reads SGHVS; CDR2 reads FNYEAQ. The CDR3 runs 16 residues. V shed 4 bases, J shed 4 bases, and the junction held 4 bases outside the gene matches. CDR3 in amino acids: CASSSRTSGTTGELFF. The CDR3 DNA sequence: TGTGCCAGCAGCTCAAGGACTAGCGGGACCACCGGGGAGCTGTTTTTT.

V is TRBV11-2 and J is TRBJ2-7; no firm D call. The CDR3 has 13 amino acids. CDR1 and CDR2 from the germline V gene are SGHAT and FQNNGV. V was pared by 3 bases and J by 2 bases, with 8 bases between. In DNA, the CDR3 is TGTGCCAGCAGCTTGTCTTCGGCCTACGAGCAGTACTTC. It translates to CASSLSSAYEQYF.

The chain carries TRBV5-1 and TRBJ1-1; TRBD1 is a possible D gene (5 bases). Germline-derived CDR1 and CDR2 are SGHRS and YFSETQ. The CDR3 totals 12 residues. Trimming took off 5 bases at V and 7 bases at J, with 12 bases between the two ends. CDR3 region: CASRAGPGEAFF. For the CDR3, the DNA is TGCGCCAGCAGGGCGGGACCGGGTGAAGCTTTCTTT.

The rearrangement uses TRBV6-5 and TRBJ1-1; TRBD1 is a possible D gene (5 bases). V was clipped by 6 bases and J by 1 base, with 12 bases between them. Germline V gene sequence: CDR1 MNHEY, CDR2 SVGAGI. The CDR3 loop spans 14 amino acids. The chain's CDR3 is CASSAGRRNTEAFF. The CDR3 nucleotides are TGTGCCAGCAGCGCGGGACGGAGGAACACTGAAGCTTTCTTT.

The gene calls are TRBV7-2 and TRBJ1-1; possibly TRBD1 for D (6 bases). Between the trimmed V and J ends, which lost 4 bases and 3 bases, there was a span of 9 bases. The CDR3 is made up of 13 amino acids. In germline, CDR1 is SGHTA, CDR2 FQGNSA. As DNA, the CDR3 is TGTGCCAGCAGCTACAGGGTGGACACTGAAGCTTTCTTT. Its translation is CASSYRVDTEAFF.

The V call is TRBV4-3, the J call TRBJ2-7; the D is unclear. Trimming left V 2 bases short and J 0 bases short, with 11 bases between. Germline loops: CDR1 LGHNA, CDR2 YSLEER. This CDR3 is 15 amino acids long. CDR3 region: CASSQFDGYSYEQYF. The CDR3 coding sequence is TGCGCCAGCAGCCAATTTGACGGGTACTCCTACGAGCAGTACTTC.